This TCR beta chain was profiled in a study of cytomegalovirus exposure and HLA in healthy donors. General study results and limits: Among TCR beta chains, those listed as cytomegalovirus-associated numbered over 150. Accounts indicate the classifier identified cytomegalovirus status with strong specificity and sensitivity. In vitro data verified a few CMV-associated chains as specific for CMV antigens. In the approximately 120 validation repertoires, a later analysis found that first-cohort TCR clusters tended to co-occur.

Comments on this clone: The antigen remains unidentified.

This table comes from immunoSEQ multiplex PCR, and its TCRdb copy is limited to in-frame clones, with some not included. The table has 150,000 to 200,000 clones, 80% to 85% seen once. CDR3 length: 12 residues. The V end lost 3 bases, the J end lost 7 bases, and 9 bases lay between the germline ends. CDR1 is KGHSH, CDR2 LQKENI, per germline. The specimen was PBMCs. The rearrangement links TRBV18 to TRBJ1-1; TRBD1 is a possible D gene (5 bases). This TCR derives from a woman aged 25 to 45 in good health and CMV-seronegative. The DNA of the CDR3 is TGTGCCAGCTCACCCCGAACAGGTGAAGCTTTCTTT. Translated: CASSPRTGEAFF.